The sequence of this T cell receptor beta chain was determined in a study of cytomegalovirus exposure and HLA in healthy donors. On the study more broadly: An early release of data contained about 85 million unique TCRs, which came from HLA-typed donors. Study-wide results and caveats: The study dropped some indistinguishable V segments, TRBV6-2 and TRBV6-3 among them. Reports credit the classifier with highly specific, highly sensitive diagnosis of cytomegalovirus status. Earlier analysis yielded a pattern in which most TCR beta V segments were productive about 90% or about 30% of the time.

V lost 6 bases to trimming and J lost 8 bases, with 19 bases between them. CDR3 length equals 15 residues. The germline V gene has CDR1 SEHNR and CDR2 FQNEAQ (reference sequence). Use of 60 Vbeta and 13 Jbeta primers characterized the PCR. Using immunoSEQ multiplex PCR, the repertoire was profiled, and TCRdb retains in-frame clones only, with some absent. The table has more than 95,000 clones, about 78% seen once. About this clone: Its target is not known.

V and J are TRBV7-9 and TRBJ1-4; D is unresolved. Sequenced input: PBMCs. This TCR was recovered from a man younger than 40 in good health and CMV-seronegative. In nucleotides, the CDR3 is TGTGCCAGCAGGGTGTCTGACGGGGAATTCGAAAAACTGTTTTTT. Translating it yields CASRVSDGEFEKLFF.